The 23 T cell receptor beta chains in this list originate from one sample, sequenced in a study of OX40 agonist ivuxolimab in advanced cancers. Clones were read by immunoSEQ multiplex PCR, and TCRdb kept only the in-frame ones, dropping some. The top ten clones hold approximately 7.9% of a sample with 55,000 to 80,000 clones, more than 70% of them seen once. The sample was CD4+ or CD8+ T cells sorted from blood, taken in a trial of the OX40 agonist ivuxolimab. Receptor source: an adult with an advanced solid tumor such as melanoma, head and neck, liver or kidney cancer.

This clone was seen just once. The gene calls are TRBV7-8 and TRBJ2-7; 7 bases map to TRBD1. CDR1 is SGHVS, CDR2 FQNEAQ, per germline. V shed 1 base and J 4 bases; nucleotides not matched to a gene: 7. The length of the CDR3 is 15 residues. The CDR3 DNA sequence: TGTGCCAGCAGCTTAGAAAGGGACAGACCTTACGAGCAGTACTTC. Protein: CASSLERDRPYEQYF.

This clone was seen more than once but under ten times. This sequence joins TRBV7-8 and TRBJ2-7, with unresolved D. Germline CDR1 reads SGHVS; CDR2 reads FQNEAQ. This CDR3 contains 13 residues. Trimming took 5 bases from V and 3 from J, leaving 11 bases between them. The CDR3 DNA sequence: TGTGCCAGCAGCCTTAACAGCCTCTACGAGCAGTACTTC. This codes for CASSLNSLYEQYF. The full variable domain, rest sourced from reference TRBV7-8 and TRBJ2-7, is GAGVSQSPRYKVAKRGQDVALRCDPISGHVSLFWYQQALGQGPEFLTYFQNEAQLDKSGLPSDRFFAERPEGSVSTLKIQRTQQEDSAVYLCASSLNSLYEQYFGPGTRLTVT.

V usage is TRBV7-2 and J usage is TRBJ1-1, with D tentatively TRBD1 (6 bases). V lost 0 bases to trimming and J lost 0 bases, with 11 bases between them. The CDR3 sequence is 16 residues long. Germline V gene data show CDR1 as SGHTA and CDR2 as FQGNSA. CDR3 nucleotide sequence: TGTGCCAGCAGCTTAGCGGCGACAGGTGTGAACACTGAAGCTTTCTTT. Translating it yields CASSLAATGVNTEAFF.

CDR3 in amino acids: CASSEGGLDTQYF. DNA for the CDR3: TGTGCCAGCAGTGAAGGCGGGTTGGATACGCAGTATTTT. This chain uses TRBV2 with TRBJ2-3, with D perhaps TRBD2 (5 bases). Germline CDR1 and CDR2: SNHLY and FYNNEI. The CDR3 covers 13 residues. The V end was cut by 1 base, the J end by 6 bases, with 8 bases between.

The chain recombines TRBV7-2 with TRBJ2-5; tentative D call: TRBD2 (6 bases). V lost 1 base, J lost 5 bases, and 20 bases lay in between. Per germline, CDR1 SGHTA and CDR2 FQGNSA. This CDR3 region has 17 residues. CDR3 coding DNA: TGTGCCAGCAGCTTAGGGGTAGGAGGGGCAATGGTGGAGACCCAGTACTTC. Amino acids: CASSLGVGGAMVETQYF.

The chain carries TRBV27 and TRBJ2-2, with D possibly matching TRBD2 (6 bases). Germline V gene data show CDR1 as MNHEY and CDR2 as SMNVEV (reference sequence). This CDR3 comprises 14 residues. V was trimmed by 4 bases and J by 4 bases, leaving 10 bases between them. The CDR3: CASSWLAITGELFF. Here the CDR3 DNA reads TGTGCCAGCAGTTGGCTAGCGATCACCGGGGAGCTGTTTTTT.

The chain carries TRBV11-3 and TRBJ1-2; 7 bases match TRBD1. Germline CDR1 reads SGHNT; CDR2 reads YENEEA. The CDR3 loop spans 15 amino acids. V was clipped by 4 bases and J by 7 bases; unmatched bases: 12. Written as DNA, the CDR3 is TGTGCCAGCAGCTCCCAGCAAGGGGGCTTCTTTGGCTACACCTTC. It codes for CASSSQQGGFFGYTF. The variable domain in full, with the rest retrieved from reference TRBV11-3 and TRBJ1-2, is EAGVVQSPRYKIIEKKQPVAFWCNPISGHNTLYWYLQNLGQGPELLIRYENEEAVDDSQLPKDRFSAERLKGVDSTLKIQPAELGDSAVYLCASSSQQGGFFGYTFGSGTRLTVV.

This chain links TRBV2 with TRBJ2-7; the D gene is possibly TRBD2 (6 bases). The CDR3 is made up of 17 amino acids. Trimming removed 3 bases from V and 0 bases from J, with 18 bases in between. Germline-derived CDR1 and CDR2 are SNHLY and FYNNEI. CDR3 sequence: CASSDTPWQGGSYEQYF. Here the CDR3 DNA reads TGTGCCAGCAGTGATACCCCCTGGCAGGGAGGCTCCTACGAGCAGTACTTC.

V is TRBV19 and J is TRBJ2-7, with 8 bases aligning to TRBD2. Germline loops: CDR1 LNHDA, CDR2 SQIVND (reference sequence). Trimming took 2 bases from V and 3 from J; bases not matched to a gene: 12. This CDR3 region has 17 residues. The CDR3 sequence is CASSIRAAASGFYEQYF. CDR3 in DNA: TGTGCCAGTAGTATACGAGCGGCCGCTAGCGGGTTCTACGAGCAGTACTTC.

This clone was observed once. The chain couples TRBV6-6 to TRBJ2-1, with 10 bases identical to TRBD1. CDR3 length equals 15 residues. J was trimmed by 7 bases and V by 4 bases; bases with no gene match: 7. Germline loops: CDR1 MNHNY, CDR2 SVGAGI (reference sequence). The CDR3 sequence is CASSSPGTGENEQFF. CDR3 nucleotides: TGTGCCAGCAGTTCCCCCGGGACAGGGGAAAATGAGCAGTTCTTC.

The V and J genes are TRBV11-2 and TRBJ2-3; D is perhaps TRBD2 (5 bases). Germline V lookup: CDR1 SGHAT, CDR2 FQNNGV. There are 14 residues in the CDR3. V was cut by 4 bases and J by 6 bases, with 14 bases left in between. CDR3 in amino acids: CASSSPSLRDTQYF. The CDR3 coding sequence is TGTGCCAGCAGCTCACCTAGCCTCAGGGATACGCAGTATTTT.

The chain uses TRBV9 and TRBJ1-2; D unclear. Trimming stripped 0 bases from V and 8 bases from J, with 20 bases between. The V gene's germline CDR1 is SGDLS and CDR2 YYNGEE. The CDR3 sequence is 16 residues long. The CDR3, as DNA: TGTGCCAGCAGCGTAGCTTCTTTCCCGGCCGGGCGGGGCTACACCTTC. Encoded protein: CASSVASFPAGRGYTF. Combining the CDR3 with reference TRBV9 and TRBJ1-2 gives the whole variable domain DSGVTQTPKHLITATGQRVTLRCSPRSGDLSVYWYQQSLDQGLQFLIQYYNGEERAKGNILERFSAQQFPDLHSELNLSSLELGDSALYFCASSVASFPAGRGYTFGSGTRLTVV.

The chain recombines TRBV7-2 with TRBJ1-1, with TRBD1 matching over 10 bases. CDR3 length: 14 amino acids. V dropped 6 bases and J dropped 4; count of bases not matched to a gene: 5. Germline assignment: CDR1 SGHTA and CDR2 FQGNSA. CDR3 DNA sequence: TGTGCCAGCAGGTACGGACAGGGGGGCACTGAAGCTTTCTTT. It codes for CASRYGQGGTEAFF.

The J gene is TRBJ2-7, the V gene TRBV27, with 7 bases matching TRBD1. The CDR3 runs to 15 residues. CDR1 is MNHEY and CDR2 is SMNVEV in the germline V gene (reference sequence). J gave up 10 bases and V 3 bases, and 15 bases lay outside the gene matches. CDR3 loop: CASSFSRTGEFGQYF. The CDR3 DNA sequence: TGTGCCAGCAGTTTCTCTAGGACAGGTGAATTTGGACAGTACTTC.

The rearrangement links TRBV19 to TRBJ2-1; 8 bases map to TRBD2. Germline V gives CDR1 LNHDA, CDR2 SQIVND (reference sequence). This CDR3 has 14 residues. J gave up 4 bases and V 4 bases, and 3 bases lay outside the gene matches. In DNA form, the CDR3 reads TGTGCCAGTAGTAGCGGGGGGACTTACAATGAGCAGTTCTTC. It specifies CASSSGGTYNEQFF.

The CDR3 spells CSVAEGGANYGYTF. The CDR3 DNA reads as TGCAGCGTTGCCGAAGGGGGCGCCAACTATGGCTACACCTTC. The rearrangement links TRBV29-1 to TRBJ1-2, with 7 bases lining up with TRBD1. The CDR3 is 14 amino acids. V lost 4 bases and J lost 2; bases outside the gene matches: 7. Germline CDR1 SQVTM, CDR2 ANQGSEA.

J is TRBJ2-2 and V is TRBV10-3; TRBD2 agrees at 11 bases. V lost 0 bases and J lost 5; bases outside the gene matches: 5. CDR3 length: 17 amino acids. From germline, CDR1 is ENHRY and CDR2 SYGVKD. CDR3 nucleotides: TGTGCCATCAGTGAGTCGCCTAGCGGGGGGCGAACCGGGGAGCTGTTTTTT. It translates to CAISESPSGGRTGELFF.

This chain's CDR3 is CASSLGTNSGNTIYF. CDR3 coding DNA: TGTGCCAGCAGCCTTGGGACAAACTCTGGAAACACCATATATTTT. V gene TRBV7-8 combines with J gene TRBJ1-3; possibly TRBD1 for D (6 bases). Germline CDR1 reads SGHVS; CDR2 reads FQNEAQ. The CDR3 extends over 15 amino acids. Between the trimmed V and J ends, which lost 5 bases and 0 bases, there was a span of 11 bases. The variable domain in full, with the rest retrieved from reference TRBV7-8 and TRBJ1-3, is GAGVSQSPRYKVAKRGQDVALRCDPISGHVSLFWYQQALGQGPEFLTYFQNEAQLDKSGLPSDRFFAERPEGSVSTLKIQRTQQEDSAVYLCASSLGTNSGNTIYFGEGSWLTVV.

The chain uses TRBV19 and TRBJ2-5, with D tentatively TRBD1 or TRBD2 (5 bases each). The CDR3 loop spans 14 amino acids. In germline, CDR1 is LNHDA, CDR2 SQIVND (reference sequence). V lost 3 bases to trimming and J lost 4 bases, with 12 bases between them. The CDR3 bases are TGTGCCAGTAGTATCCCCGGGACGAGAGAGACCCAGTACTTC. This encodes CASSIPGTRETQYF.

The chain uses TRBV5-5 and TRBJ2-7; 7 bases are a match to TRBD2. This CDR3 has 12 residues. Germline loops: CDR1 SGHKS, CDR2 YYEKEE (reference sequence). Germline trimming cut 4 bases from V and 7 bases from J; bases unmatched to any gene: 5. DNA of the CDR3: TGTGCCAGCAGCCCGGGAGGTGCGGAGCAGTACTTC. Its translation is CASSPGGAEQYF.

This chain links TRBV7-9 with TRBJ2-5; D tentatively fits TRBD1 or TRBD2 (5 bases each). Germline CDR1 SEHNR, CDR2 FQNEAQ (reference sequence). V was trimmed by 5 bases and J by 3 bases, leaving 13 bases between them. CDR3 length equals 14 residues. CDR3 sequence: CASSAGTAKETQYF. The CDR3 nucleotides read TGTGCCAGCAGCGCCGGGACCGCGAAAGAGACCCAGTACTTC.

V gene TRBV9 combines with J gene TRBJ1-2; the D is unclear. Per germline, CDR1 SGDLS and CDR2 YYNGEE. CDR3 size: 14 residues. V was clipped by 0 bases and J by 4 bases, with 10 bases between them. CDR3 sequence (DNA): TGTGCCAGCAGCGTAGAAGGAAGGGCCTATGGCTACACCTTC. It is translated as CASSVEGRAYGYTF.

The V gene is TRBV7-9, the J gene TRBJ2-5; 11 nucleotides line up with TRBD2. With V trimmed by 3 bases and J by 2 bases, 8 bases remained unmatched. The CDR3 runs to 17 residues. Germline V gives CDR1 SEHNR, CDR2 FQNEAQ (reference sequence). This chain's CDR3 is CASSFLGLAGWQETQYF. The CDR3 coding sequence is TGTGCCAGCAGCTTTTTAGGACTAGCGGGCTGGCAAGAGACCCAGTACTTC.